This T cell receptor beta chain was sequenced in a study of STAT5B mutations in CD4+ large granular lymphocyte leukemia. The CDR3 has 13 amino acids. Germline CDR1 reads LNHNV; CDR2 reads YYDKDF (reference sequence). Trimming removed 4 bases from V and 4 bases from J, with 10 bases in between. This was a survey-level run. The table came from immunoSEQ multiplex PCR; TCRdb's copy has only in-frame clones and leaves some out. The table includes more than 45,000 clones, 70% detected once. About this clone itself: Its antigen is not known.

Findings and limits, study-wide: CD4-sorted patient repertoires seemed more clonal than healthy CD4+ repertoires.

The TCR was taken from a human donor in good health. The rearrangement links TRBV15 to TRBJ1-1, with D possibly TRBD1 on 6 matching bases. The sequencing sample was made of CD4+ T cells from blood buffy coats. DNA of the CDR3: TGTGCCACCAGCACCCAAGGGGGCACTGAAGCTTTCTTT. This codes for CATSTQGGTEAFF.